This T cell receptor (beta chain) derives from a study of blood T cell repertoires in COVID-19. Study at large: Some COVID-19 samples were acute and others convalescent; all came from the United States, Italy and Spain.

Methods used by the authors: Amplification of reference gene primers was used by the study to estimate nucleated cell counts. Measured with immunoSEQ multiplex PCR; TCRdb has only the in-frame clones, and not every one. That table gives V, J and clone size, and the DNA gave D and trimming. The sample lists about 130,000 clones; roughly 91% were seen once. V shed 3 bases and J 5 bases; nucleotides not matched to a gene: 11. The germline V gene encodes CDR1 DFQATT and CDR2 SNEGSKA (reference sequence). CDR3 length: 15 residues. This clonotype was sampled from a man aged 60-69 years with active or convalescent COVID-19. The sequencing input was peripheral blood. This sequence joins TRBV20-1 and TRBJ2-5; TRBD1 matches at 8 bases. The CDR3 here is CSASSDRGIGETQYF. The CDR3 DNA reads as TGCAGTGCTAGTTCTGACAGGGGTATCGGGGAGACCCAGTACTTC.